This T cell receptor beta chain was recorded in a study of ipilimumab plus nivolumab after autologous stem cell transplantation. Produced via immunoSEQ multiplex PCR; TCRdb's table is partial and in-frame only. The sample holds about 16,000 clones; about 80% are singletons and the top ten take more than 20%. Germline CDR1 MDHEN, CDR2 SYDVKM. CDR3 length: 17 amino acids. V was shortened by 4 bases and J by 0 bases, with 16 bases between the two germline ends. This chain links TRBV28 with TRBJ1-5; possible D gene TRBD1, 5 bases. The specimen comprised PBMCs, sampled in a trial of ipilimumab plus nivolumab as post-transplant consolidation. This receptor was taken from a male donor with diffuse large B-cell lymphoma. DNA for the CDR3: TGTGCCAGCAGTTCTTATCGGGGCAGCTATAGCAATCAGCCCCAGCATTTT. This codes for CASSSYRGSYSNQPQHF. The full variable domain, in which reference TRBV28 and TRBJ1-5 provide the parts outside the CDR3, is DVKVTQSSRYLVKRTGEKVFLECVQDMDHENMFWYRQDPGLGLRLIYFSYDVKMKEKGDIPEGYSVSREKKERFSLILESASTNQTSMYLCASSSYRGSYSNQPQHFGDGTRLSIL.